A single sample gave rise to the 21 T cell receptor beta chains below, sequenced in a study of technical replicates of blood from several donors. Data came from immunoSEQ multiplex PCR; TCRdb stores just in-frame clones and leaves some out. Of about 84,000 clones listed, 98% are singletons. The sequencing sample was made of T cells isolated from PBMCs. Receptors originate from a human donor in good health.

The chain carries TRBV11-2 and TRBJ2-2; the D is unclear. Trimming took off 7 bases at V and 4 bases at J, with 16 bases between the two ends. Germline assignment: CDR1 SGHAT and CDR2 FQNNGV. This CDR3 is built from 15 residues. CDR3 loop: CASTKPTVPTGELFF. In nucleotides, the CDR3 is TGTGCCAGCACGAAACCCACGGTTCCCACCGGGGAGCTGTTTTTT.

The chain recombines TRBV5-1 with TRBJ1-4, with D perhaps matching TRBD1 (5 bases). Germline CDR1 and CDR2: SGHRS and YFSETQ. V dropped 0 bases and J dropped 12 bases, with 15 bases sitting between them. The CDR3 spans 14 residues. The chain's CDR3 is CASSLAVQDKQLFF. In DNA form, the CDR3 reads TGCGCCAGCAGCTTGGCGGTACAGGACAAACAACTGTTTTTT.

The chain employs TRBV5-1 and TRBJ1-1; 8 bases map to TRBD1. Germline lookup yields CDR1 SGHRS and CDR2 YFSETQ. V trimming: 0 bases; J trimming: 5 bases; junction bases outside the gene matches: 9. This CDR3 contains 16 residues. The CDR3 sequence is CASSLAGTGPITEAFF. In DNA, the CDR3 is TGCGCCAGCAGCTTGGCGGGGACAGGACCCATTACTGAAGCTTTCTTT.

V gene TRBV7-9 combines with J gene TRBJ1-2; 11 positions agree with TRBD1. CDR1 SEHNR and CDR2 FQNEAQ come from the germline V gene (reference sequence). The trim removed 5 bases at V and 7 bases at J, leaving 6 bases unmatched. The CDR3 has 14 amino acids. CDR3 region: CASSRGTGGFGYTF. CDR3 sequence (DNA): TGTGCCAGCAGCCGTGGGACAGGGGGTTTTGGCTACACCTTC.

CDR3 coding DNA: TGCGCCAGCAGCTGGACTCCGGGACTAGCGGGAGGGCCGAAGAATGAGCAGTTCTTC. This encodes CASSWTPGLAGGPKNEQFF. This chain links TRBV5-1 with TRBJ2-1; 16 bases are a match to TRBD2. Trimming at V came to 3 bases and at J to 7 bases, leaving 13 bases not matched to a gene. This CDR3 spans 19 amino acids. Germline CDR1 is SGHRS and CDR2 is YFSETQ.

The chain joins TRBV6-1 to TRBJ2-5; D perhaps matches TRBD1 (6 bases). From germline, CDR1 is MNHNS and CDR2 SASEGT. V lost 8 bases to trimming and J lost 5 bases, with 21 bases between them. The CDR3 sequence is 15 residues long. The CDR3 DNA reads as TGTGCCAGCGTATCCGGGACACTGAGGAGGGAGACCCAGTACTTC. Its protein is CASVSGTLRRETQYF.

This chain joins TRBV4-1 and TRBJ2-1; D ambiguous. The CDR3 length is 14 residues. From germline, CDR1 is MGHRA and CDR2 YSYEKL. With 6 bases removed from V and 0 bases from J, the gap between germline ends came to 9 bases. As DNA, the CDR3 is TGCGCCAGCAGTCAGGCGAGCTCCTACAATGAGCAGTTCTTC. Translation gives CASSQASSYNEQFF.

This chain joins TRBV4-1 and TRBJ2-1; maybe TRBD2 (6 bases). V lost 4 bases, J lost 6 bases, and 13 bases lay in between. The CDR3 consists of 14 residues. Germline V gene lookup returns CDR1 MGHRA and CDR2 YSYEKL. The CDR3 protein is CASSRATRPNEQFF. DNA for the CDR3: TGCGCCAGCAGCCGAGCGACTAGACCCAATGAGCAGTTCTTC.

This clone was observed once. This chain joins TRBV15 and TRBJ2-6; D unclear. Germline CDR1 is LNHNV and CDR2 is YYDKDF (reference sequence). The CDR3 has 17 residues. Trimming stripped 0 bases from V and 0 bases from J, with 9 bases between. The CDR3: CATSRDQARSGANVLTF. The CDR3 DNA follows: TGTGCCACCAGCAGAGATCAGGCCCGCTCTGGGGCCAACGTCCTGACTTTC.

The chain joins TRBV5-1 to TRBJ1-2; tentatively, D is TRBD1 (5 bases). V dropped 0 bases and J dropped 2 bases, with 8 bases sitting between them. This CDR3 has 14 residues. Germline V lookup: CDR1 SGHRS, CDR2 YFSETQ. CDR3 sequence: CASSLVTGNYGYTF. CDR3 nucleotide sequence: TGCGCCAGCAGCTTGGTAACAGGAAACTATGGCTACACCTTC.

V gene TRBV7-9 combines with J gene TRBJ2-1; TRBD1 matches 12 bases. The V and J ends lost 4 bases and 5 bases, in that order; junction bases with no gene match: 15. This CDR3 is 19 amino acids long. CDR1 SEHNR and CDR2 FQNEAQ come from the germline V gene (reference sequence). In DNA, the CDR3 is TGTGCCAGCAGCTATCTCCGGGACAGGGGGCTAAGGGGGAACAATGAGCAGTTCTTC. Translating it yields CASSYLRDRGLRGNNEQFF.

The chain has TRBV5-1 and TRBJ1-3; a weak D match, TRBD1 (6 bases). CDR3 length: 15 residues. CDR1 and CDR2 from the germline V gene are SGHRS and YFSETQ. Trimming left V 0 bases short and J 2 bases short, with 9 bases between. CDR3 nucleotide sequence: TGCGCCAGCAGCTTGGAAGGGGGACCTGGAAACACCATATATTTT. Its translation is CASSLEGGPGNTIYF.

This rearrangement joins TRBV2 to TRBJ2-2; perhaps TRBD1 as D (9 bases). The CDR3 has 19 amino acids. CDR1 and CDR2 (germline): SNHLY, FYNNEI. The V end was cut by 6 bases, the J end by 0 bases, with 23 bases between. CDR3 sequence reads: CASRSTGGRSGANTGELFF. CDR3 nucleotides: TGTGCCAGCAGATCGACAGGGGGTCGTAGCGGGGCGAACACCGGGGAGCTGTTTTTT.

This CDR3 is CASSLAQGRVYEQYF. DNA for the CDR3: TGCGCCAGCAGCTTGGCCCAGGGGAGAGTCTACGAGCAGTACTTC. This chain joins TRBV5-1 and TRBJ2-7, with D possibly matching TRBD1 (6 bases). V was cut by 0 bases and J by 3 bases, with 13 bases left in between. Germline V lookup: CDR1 SGHRS, CDR2 YFSETQ. CDR3 length: 15 amino acids.

The CDR3 sequence is CATSRAASGGASEAFF. The CDR3, as DNA: TGTGCCACCAGCAGAGCGGCCTCAGGGGGCGCGAGTGAAGCTTTCTTT. The chain uses TRBV15 and TRBJ1-1; TRBD1 matches at 8 bases. The CDR3 is made up of 16 amino acids. Unmatched junction bases numbered 11, after V lost 1 base and J lost 7 bases. Germline V gene lookup returns CDR1 LNHNV and CDR2 YYDKDF (reference sequence).

A note on this clone: One end of the junction varies from germline; a read error may be responsible. The V call is TRBV6-6, the J call TRBJ1-1; no reliable D call. The CDR3 covers 12 residues. CDR1 MNHNY and CDR2 SVGAGI come from the germline V gene (reference sequence). CDR3 DNA sequence: TGTGCCAGCAGTTACATCGACACGGAAGCTTTCTTT. Amino acids: CASSYIDTEAFF.

This chain links TRBV5-4 with TRBJ2-5; 7 bases line up with TRBD1. V lost 0 bases to trimming and J lost 0 bases; unmatched junction nucleotides: 5. Germline CDR1 and CDR2: SGHNT and YYREEE (reference sequence). This CDR3 comprises 16 residues. The CDR3 DNA sequence: TGTGCCAGCAGCTTGGCCCTGACAGGGTACCAAGAGACCCAGTACTTC. Encoded protein: CASSLALTGYQETQYF.

This clone turned up a few times. The rearrangement links TRBV18 to TRBJ1-1; 10 positions match TRBD1. Germline trimming cut 6 bases from V and 0 bases from J; bases unmatched to any gene: 7. The CDR3 spans 16 residues. CDR1 is KGHSH and CDR2 is LQKENI in the germline V gene. CDR3 sequence reads: CASSFGQGDLNTEAFF. The CDR3 DNA follows: TGTGCCAGCTCTTTTGGACAGGGGGATTTGAACACTGAAGCTTTCTTT.

The V and J genes are TRBV18 and TRBJ2-7, with a weak D call TRBD2 (5 bases). V lost 2 bases and J 2 bases, leaving 10 bases between the germline ends. The CDR3 is 14 amino acids. Germline CDR1 and CDR2: KGHSH and LQKENI. CDR3 coding DNA: TGTGCCAGCTCACCAACGGGGAAAGCCTACGAGCAGTACTTC. Translation gives CASSPTGKAYEQYF. Based on the CDR3 plus reference TRBV18 and TRBJ2-7, the full variable domain is NAGVMQNPRHLVRRRGQEARLRCSPMKGHSHVYWYRQLPEEGLKFMVYLQKENIIDESGMPKERFSAEFPKEGPSILRIQQVVRGDSAAYFCASSPTGKAYEQYFGPGTRLTVT.

This chain uses TRBV11-2 with TRBJ1-3; no definite D call. This CDR3 is 14 amino acids long. Per germline, CDR1 SGHAT and CDR2 FQNNGV. V was pared by 2 bases and J by 0 bases, with 5 bases between. The CDR3 DNA is TGTGCCAGCAGCTTATACACCTCTGGAAACACCATATATTTT. This codes for CASSLYTSGNTIYF. Variable domain in full (rest from reference TRBV11-2 and TRBJ1-3): EAGVAQSPRYKIIEKRQSVAFWCNPISGHATLYWYQQILGQGPKLLIQFQNNGVVDDSQLPKDRFSAERLKGVDSTLKIQPAKLEDSAVYLCASSLYTSGNTIYFGEGSWLTVV.

V is TRBV19 and J is TRBJ2-1; 13 nucleotides match TRBD2. Germline CDR1 reads LNHDA; CDR2 reads SQIVND (reference sequence). The J segment lost 5 bases and the V segment lost 6 bases, leaving 4 bases of the junction unmatched. This CDR3 contains 15 residues. CDR3 residues: CASSGTSGNNNEQFF. CDR3 sequence (DNA): TGTGCCAGTAGCGGGACTAGCGGGAACAACAATGAGCAGTTCTTC.